This T cell receptor beta chain was sequenced during a study of shared clonotypes between healthy human individuals (dated by TCRdb to the early 2020s). Describing the broader study: Two women and a few men aged 18 to 49 years were included in the cohort. Per donor, leukapheresis produced somewhere between about 0.9 and 9 billion PBMCs. The study deeply sequenced blood TCR repertoires of about 5 healthy adults to estimate repertoire size and the extent of clonotype sharing between individuals. For each donor, three plates each were used for CD4 naive and CD4 memory, two plates were used for CD8 naive, and one plate was used for CD8 memory. Different laboratories and diverse techniques were used to prepare libraries and sequence TCR repertoires, to increase sequencing depth and limit assay-specific biases. Paper-wide results and their limitations: Pairwise subsampling led to the expectation that sequencing depth would affect the degree of clonotype sharing among donors. Naive subsets generally had larger estimated clonotype richness than memory subsets. Sharing across several donors was observed for approximately 5% of naive CD4, 3.5% of naive CD8, roughly 2.4% of memory CD4, and 0.4% of memory CD8 clonotypes. Higher generation probabilities were observed for clonotypes shared by all four sorted-subset donors than for non-shared clonotypes. The genetic and exposure-history diversity represented was limited by the small number of donors. Sampling was restricted to blood, and TCR repertoires in tissue are likely to differ from TCR repertoires in blood. Incomplete sequencing was indicated by rarefaction of sorted-subset datasets, despite the large sequencing depth.

CDR1 and CDR2 (SGHVS, FNYEAQ) derive from the germline V gene. V is trimmed back by 5 bases and J by 13 bases, and the junction contains 12 bases that no gene match accounts for. From cysteine to phenylalanine, the CDR3 is 15 amino acids long. Only the CDR3 DNA stays, 45 bases, in frame from base 1. With regard to this clone: Its antigen remains undetermined. Base-call qualities are not available, and no considerably larger clone is one nucleotide away.

CD8 naive samples were CD45RO-negative cells positively selected for CCR7, giving a CD45RA+CCR7+ population that excluded TemRA cells. The donors were healthy, HIV-negative adults who had no recently reported acute infections or vaccinations. All donors were Caucasian adults living in Nashville, Tennessee, USA. After blood collection by leukapheresis, PBMCs were isolated using Ficoll-Histopaque density gradient centrifugation and then cryopreserved in the vapor phase of liquid nitrogen. Analytical flow cytometry was used to check the purity and quantity of each magnetically sorted T cell population. Each sorted fraction had its genomic DNA isolated and then quantified by UV absorbance on a Nanodrop 2000c. Using the deep immunoSEQ assay, multiplex PCR amplified TCR CDR3 regions from genomic DNA. Genomic DNA extracted from each cell subset was distributed evenly over all wells of several immunoSEQ 96-well plates, and each plate served as one replicate. For sorted subsets, 200 to 250 ng of genomic DNA, equivalent to some 30,000 T cell genomes, went into each replicate PCR. Purified libraries were quantified with a Qubit 3.0 fluorometer, sized on a Bioanalyzer 2100, and re-quantified with the KAPA Library Quantification kit. Each immunoSEQ 96-well plate was sequenced on its own single-read 150-cycle Illumina NextSeq 550 flow cell. In the original analysis: Because the immunoSEQ output held only junctional sequences and lacked quality scores, the filtering could not match the filtering applied to full-length reads. To assign V/J genes and CDR3, sequences were annotated against IMGT germline references using PyIR, a Python wrapper for IgBLAST v1.9. Reads with weak V/J assignments (E-value above 1e-6), missing CDR3, stop codons, out-of-frame junctions, or ambiguous translated residues were removed. A V3J clonotype was defined by an identical inferred V gene, J gene, and CDR3 amino acid sequence. To compute the percentage overlap between repertoires, the number of shared unique clonotypes was divided by the size of the smaller repertoire. RTK rarefaction, the Chao1 estimator, and Recon v2.1 estimates of unobserved clonotypes were used to assess repertoire richness. Generation probabilities for all TCRbeta clonotypes obtained by the gDNA method from four donors were computed using OLGA. The source is immuneACCESS, and TCRdb retained only in-frame sequences with V and J called. Part of the clones is not carried over; for the studies checked, unresolved V genes explain less than half of this, and the remainder is unexplained. The D gene and trimming were derived from the DNA, and the V and J assignments and clone size from that table. This sample has 700,000 to 950,000 clones in its table, and around 96% of those were observed once. The ten largest clones represent under 0.3% of the sample.

Sequencing was done on a sample of naive CD8+ T cells sorted from blood. The cell subset or site label, read with the paper, signifies: CD45RA+CCR7+. This chain joins TRBV7-6 to TRBJ2-1; 12 junctional bases match TRBD2. The receptor's source is a man younger than 40 in good health. The CDR3 sequence is CASSRLAGVYQPQFF. The DNA reads as follows: TGTGCCAGCAGCCGACTAGCGGGAGTTTACCAACCCCAGTTCTTC.